One and the same sample provided the 21 T cell receptor beta chains below, sequenced in a study of CD8 T cells in ankylosing spondylitis. Each CDR3 protein gets one entry after TCRdb re-called the 5' RACE reads with MiXCR. This sample yields 200,000 or so distinct CDR3 sequences, of which more than 25% are seen a single time; around 6.3% belongs to the top ten. Input material: blood, either unsorted or a sorted T cell fraction (not recorded which). These receptors were obtained from a male donor with ankylosing spondylitis or in good health (not recorded which).

This clonotype was seen repeatedly, ten times or more. V and J are TRBV28 and TRBJ2-7; perhaps TRBD1 as D (6 bases). Trimming took 6 bases from V and 0 from J, leaving 18 bases between them. The CDR3 contains 16 residues. Germline assignment: CDR1 MDHEN and CDR2 SYDVKM. CDR3 sequence reads: CASSPPGQRSSYEQYF. Here the CDR3 DNA reads TGTGCCAGCAGCCCGCCGGGACAAAGGAGCTCCTACGAGCAGTACTTC.

This clonotype was observed many times. The V and J genes are TRBV27 and TRBJ2-7, with D possibly TRBD2 on 5 matching bases. The CDR3 runs 14 residues. The germline V gene has CDR1 MNHEY and CDR2 SMNVEV (reference sequence). V was cut by 6 bases and J by 2 bases, with 14 bases left in between. CDR3 in DNA: TGTGCCAGCAGACAATCCCGGGAAACCTACGAGCAGTACTTC. It specifies CASRQSRETYEQYF.

This clonotype showed up many times. This chain links TRBV4-1 with TRBJ2-7, with D unclear. Trimming pared 5 bases from V and 3 bases from J, leaving 17 bases between. The V gene's germline CDR1 is MGHRA and CDR2 YSYEKL. This CDR3 region has 15 residues. CDR3 region: CASSSDLTARYEQYF. The CDR3 DNA is TGCGCCAGCAGCTCAGACCTAACGGCCCGCTACGAGCAGTACTTC.

This clonotype came up once. The V and J genes are TRBV18 and TRBJ2-3; tentative D call: TRBD1 (6 bases). Looked up from germline, CDR1 is KGHSH and CDR2 is LQKENI. The germline V and J ends were trimmed by 3 bases and 2 bases, with 9 bases remaining between them. The CDR3 consists of 14 residues. CDR3 region: CASSPDSFTDTQYF. DNA for the CDR3: TGTGCCAGCTCACCGGACAGCTTCACAGATACGCAGTATTTT.

Ten or more counts support this clonotype. This CDR3 is CASSVDRDDTQYF. The CDR3 DNA reads TGCGCCAGCAGCGTTGACAGGGACGATACGCAGTATTTT. The chain recombines TRBV5-1 with TRBJ2-3; 7 bases line up with TRBD1. The CDR3 spans 13 residues. The trim removed 4 bases at V and 6 bases at J, leaving 5 bases unmatched. Germline loops: CDR1 SGHRS, CDR2 YFSETQ.

This rearrangement joins TRBV29-1 to TRBJ2-5, with 7 bases that match TRBD2. CDR3 length: 11 residues. CDR1 and CDR2 from the germline V gene are SQVTM and ANQGSEA. CDR3 sequence: CAGEGVKTQYF. The CDR3 nucleotides are TGCGCCGGGGAGGGTGTAAAGACCCAGTACTTC.

In this sample, this clonotype turned up many times. The chain joins TRBV20-1 to TRBJ2-1, with D unresolved. The V end was cut by 3 bases, the J end by 2 bases, with 14 bases between. The CDR3 is 15 residues long. Germline V gene lookup returns CDR1 DFQATT and CDR2 SNEGSKA (reference sequence). The CDR3 sequence is CSARVIGRTYNEQFF. DNA for the CDR3: TGCAGTGCTAGGGTTATAGGGCGCACCTACAATGAGCAGTTCTTC.

This clonotype was picked up many times. The chain is built from TRBV12-3 or TRBV12-4 and TRBJ1-1, with D possibly being TRBD1 (5 bases). The V end lost 6 bases, the J end lost 1 base, and 12 bases lay between the germline ends. The CDR3 runs 14 residues. The CDR3 sequence: CASSLRGANTEAFF. The CDR3, as DNA: TGTGCCAGCAGCTTGAGGGGCGCGAACACTGAAGCTTTCTTT.

This clonotype occurred many times. This rearrangement joins TRBV29-1 to TRBJ1-1; TRBD1 matches 7 bases. The V gene end was trimmed by 7 bases and the J gene end by 0 bases; junction bases not matched to a gene: 8. Germline V gives CDR1 SQVTM, CDR2 ANQGSEA. The CDR3 spans 14 residues. The DNA for the CDR3 is TGCAGCGCAACACCGACAGGGATGAACACTGAAGCTTTCTTT. This translates into CSATPTGMNTEAFF.

This clonotype was seen repeatedly, ten times or more. This sequence joins TRBV20-1 and TRBJ2-7, with 10 positions matching TRBD2. Losses at the gene ends were 1 base for V and 2 bases for J; bases not matched to a gene: 14. The CDR3 has 18 amino acids. Germline values: CDR1 DFQATT, CDR2 SNEGSKA (reference sequence). The CDR3 loop reads CSARGELAGRLVPYEQYF. DNA of the CDR3: TGCAGTGCTAGAGGCGAACTAGCGGGACGACTCGTGCCCTACGAGCAGTACTTC.

This clonotype was counted between two and nine times. The CDR3 coding sequence is TGTGCCAGCAGCTCGCTAGCGGGAGGACTTACAGATACGCAGTATTTT. Residues: CASSSLAGGLTDTQYF. V is TRBV7-3 and J is TRBJ2-3; TRBD2 aligns across 11 bases. The CDR3 runs 16 residues. The V and J ends lost 4 bases and 3 bases, in that order; junction bases with no gene match: 6. Germline CDR1 reads SGHTA; CDR2 reads FQGTGA.

A few counts support this clonotype. The chain carries TRBV4-3 and TRBJ2-1; D is uncertain. V was trimmed by 1 base and J by 6 bases, leaving 7 bases between them. The germline V gene encodes CDR1 LGHNA and CDR2 YSLEER. The CDR3 has 13 amino acids. The CDR3 spells CASSQVFGNEQFF. The CDR3 nucleotides read TGCGCCAGCAGCCAAGTTTTCGGCAATGAGCAGTTCTTC.

This clonotype was detected ten times or more. The chain uses TRBV20-1 and TRBJ2-1; D is unclear. Per germline, CDR1 DFQATT and CDR2 SNEGSKA (reference sequence). The CDR3 is 12 residues long. V dropped 4 bases and J dropped 2 bases, with 6 bases sitting between them. The CDR3 is CSATLAYNEQFF. CDR3 nucleotide sequence: TGCAGTGCTACGCTCGCCTACAATGAGCAGTTCTTC.

This clonotype appeared a few times. This CDR3 is CSVGRMNTEAFF. In nucleotides, the CDR3 is TGCAGCGTCGGGAGGATGAACACTGAAGCTTTCTTT. V gene TRBV29-1 combines with J gene TRBJ1-1, with unresolved D. The germline V gene encodes CDR1 SQVTM and CDR2 ANQGSEA. The V and J ends lost 6 bases and 0 bases respectively, with 8 bases between them. The CDR3 has 12 residues.

A remark on this clonotype: This sequence may be a read error, since a much larger clone differs from it by one base. The chain recombines TRBV11-2 with TRBJ1-5, with D uncertain. The V gene's germline CDR1 is SGHAT and CDR2 FQNNGV. This CDR3 contains 13 residues. The CDR3 nucleotides are TGTGCCAGCAGGGTTGGGGTGAATCAGCCCCGGCATTTT. It yields the protein CASRVGVNQPRHF.

Of note for this clonotype: A single base separates this from a much larger clone, so it may be a read error. The rearrangement joins TRBV9 to TRBJ2-7; weak D call: TRBD2 (5 bases). Germline V gene sequence: CDR1 SGDLS, CDR2 YYNGEE. The CDR3 is 14 amino acids. CDR3 nucleotide sequence: TGTGCCAGCAGCCCGAGCGGACGTCCCTACGAGCTGTACTTC. As protein: CASSPSGRPYELYF.

Only one count was recorded for this clonotype. The chain is built from TRBV12-3 or TRBV12-4 and TRBJ2-1; 9 bases align to TRBD1. The CDR3 runs 15 residues. V shed 5 bases, J shed 4 bases, and the junction held 6 bases outside the gene matches. CDR3 residues: CASSKGQGRYNEQFF. The CDR3 DNA sequence: TGTGCCAGCAGTAAGGGACAGGGACGGTACAATGAGCAGTTCTTC.

This clonotype was detected ten times or more. V usage is TRBV5-5 and J usage is TRBJ2-1; 8 nucleotides agree with TRBD1. The germline V gene has CDR1 SGHKS and CDR2 YYEKEE (reference sequence). The CDR3 is 14 amino acids. V was clipped by 7 bases and J by 2 bases; unmatched bases: 5. The CDR3 region has the DNA TGTGCCAGCTTGGCAGGGGGCCCCTACAATGAGCAGTTCTTC. It specifies CASLAGGPYNEQFF.

This clonotype turned up a few times. This chain uses TRBV15 with TRBJ2-2; D perhaps matches TRBD2 (5 bases). Germline loops: CDR1 LNHNV, CDR2 YYDKDF (reference sequence). The CDR3 totals 13 residues. The V and J ends lost 3 bases and 7 bases respectively, with 9 bases between them. Here the CDR3 reads CATSSWGDGELFF. In DNA, the CDR3 is TGTGCCACCAGCAGTTGGGGAGACGGGGAGCTGTTTTTT. Filled out from reference TRBV15 and TRBJ2-2, the complete variable domain reads DAMVIQNPRYQVTQFGKPVTLSCSQTLNHNVMYWYQQKSSQAPKLLFHYYDKDFNNEADTPDNFQSRRPNTSFCFLDIRSPGLGDTAMYLCATSSWGDGELFFGEGSRLTVL.

This clonotype has at least ten counts. The rearrangement joins TRBV6-1 to TRBJ2-1; 8 bases are a match to TRBD2. V gave up 6 bases and J gave up 4 bases; unmatched junction bases: 8. This CDR3 comprises 15 residues. Germline lookup yields CDR1 MNHNS and CDR2 SASEGT. CDR3 protein: CASRNSGGSYNEQFF. In DNA form, the CDR3 reads TGTGCCAGCAGAAACAGCGGGGGCAGTTACAATGAGCAGTTCTTC.

In this sample, this clonotype turned up a few times. The chain joins TRBV11-3 to TRBJ2-2, with D perhaps given as TRBD1 or TRBD2 (5 bases each). The ends were cut back, 5 bases at V and 5 bases at J, with 18 bases in the middle. CDR3 size: 16 residues. Per germline, CDR1 SGHNT and CDR2 YENEEA. CDR3 nucleotide sequence: TGTGCCAGCAGCCGAGGGACCCCCGGGTGGACCGGGGAGCTGTTTTTT. This translates into CASSRGTPGWTGELFF.